The 24 T cell receptor beta chains below were found in one sample sequenced in a study of blood T cell repertoires in COVID-19 (TCRdb year 2020). Receptors were amplified or captured by the immunoSEQ multiplex PCR assay. TCRdb holds this immuneACCESS table with in-frame rearrangements only. Some clones are missing; in checked studies, unresolved V genes explain under half, and the rest has no known cause. Present in this sample are 250,000 to 350,000 clones, approximately 85% of which were seen just once. Of the sample, around 1.5% falls within the top ten clones. Specimen: peripheral blood. Receptors originate from a woman in her forties or fifties with acute or convalescent COVID-19.

The V gene is TRBV3-1 (or the pseudogene TRBV3-2), the J gene TRBJ2-4; the D is unclear. The CDR3 sequence is 16 residues long. CDR1 is LGHDT, CDR2 YNNKEL, per germline (reference sequence). V gave up 0 bases and J gave up 3 bases, with 12 bases separating them. The CDR3 sequence: CASSQDLERSKNIQYF. CDR3 bases: TGTGCCAGCAGCCAAGATTTGGAGAGGAGCAAAAACATTCAGTACTTC.

The chain carries TRBV7-3 and TRBJ2-7; D perhaps matches TRBD2 (5 bases). CDR1 and CDR2 from the germline V gene are SGHTA and FQGTGA. The CDR3 is 14 amino acids. Trimming took off 5 bases at V and 6 bases at J, with 17 bases between the two ends. Here the CDR3 reads CASSPKNREGEQYF. Written as DNA, the CDR3 is TGTGCCAGCAGCCCAAAAAATAGAGAGGGCGAGCAGTACTTC.

J is TRBJ2-2 and V is TRBV20-1; TRBD2 matches at 13 bases. The trim removed 3 bases at V and 6 bases at J, leaving 7 bases unmatched. Germline V lookup: CDR1 DFQATT, CDR2 SNEGSKA (reference sequence). CDR3 length equals 16 residues. CDR3 residues: CSASRTSGRRPGELFF. CDR3 in DNA: TGCAGTGCTAGTCGGACTAGCGGGAGAAGGCCCGGGGAGCTGTTTTTT.

This chain connects TRBV27 to TRBJ2-1, with 9 nucleotides matching TRBD2. This CDR3 has 16 residues. From germline, CDR1 is MNHEY and CDR2 SMNVEV (reference sequence). Germline trimming cut 8 bases from V and 9 bases from J; bases unmatched to any gene: 17. CDR3 region: CASSPGSRGRATEQFF. The CDR3 bases are TGTGCCAGCTCCCCGGGTTCTCGCGGGAGGGCCACTGAGCAGTTCTTC.

The J gene is TRBJ2-7, the V gene TRBV7-6; D possibly corresponds to TRBD1 (5 bases). The CDR3 is 18 residues long. Germline CDR1 reads SGHVS; CDR2 reads FNYEAQ. Between the trimmed V and J ends, which lost 2 bases and 0 bases, there was a span of 20 bases. For the CDR3, the DNA is TGTGCCAGCAGCTTAAAGTCCAGGGTGCGTGCTAGCTCCTACGAGCAGTACTTC. It translates to CASSLKSRVRASSYEQYF. The variable domain in full, completed from reference TRBV7-6 and TRBJ2-7, reads GAGVSQSPRYKVTKRGQDVALRCDPISGHVSLYWYRQALGQGPEFLTYFNYEAQQDKSGLPNDRFSAERPEGSISTLTIQRTEQRDSAMYRCASSLKSRVRASSYEQYFGPGTRLTVT.

The J gene is TRBJ1-6, the V gene TRBV24-1; a weak D match, TRBD1 (5 bases). V was clipped by 4 bases and J by 5 bases, with 5 bases between them. Germline V gene data show CDR1 as KGHDR and CDR2 as SFDVKD. The CDR3 runs 13 residues. CDR3 loop: CATSEQDNSPLHF. The CDR3 DNA reads TGTGCCACCAGTGAACAGGATAATTCACCCCTCCACTTT.

This rearrangement joins TRBV7-2 to TRBJ1-4; D unclear. This CDR3 region has 15 residues. Germline V gene lookup returns CDR1 SGHTA and CDR2 FQGNSA. The V end was cut by 7 bases, the J end by 3 bases, with 15 bases between. The chain's CDR3 is CASTPSIGPNEKLFF. The CDR3 region has the DNA TGTGCCAGCACCCCCTCCATTGGGCCTAATGAAAAACTGTTTTTT.

This chain links TRBV1 with TRBJ2-4; the tabulated D call, TRBD2, remains unverified against the DNA. TRBV1 is given as a pseudogene. The CDR3 loop spans 18 amino acids. The DNA of the CDR3 is TGCACCAGCAGCCCACTAGCGGGGGGTTGGCTAGCCAAAAACATTCAGTACTTC. This codes for CTSSPLAGGWLAKNIQYF.

The V call is TRBV15, the J call TRBJ2-5; 11 positions agree with TRBD2. Germline V CDR1 and CDR2: LNHNV, YYDKDF (reference sequence). The junction had 10 bases not matched to a gene; V was cut back by 3 bases and J by 4 bases. This CDR3 has 17 residues. CDR3 DNA: TGTGCCACCAGCAGCTCGACAATTCTAGCGGGAGGAGAGACCCAGTACTTC. It specifies CATSSSTILAGGETQYF.

The rearrangement joins TRBV6-2 or TRBV6-3 to TRBJ2-4; 9 nucleotides agree with TRBD2. From germline, CDR1 is MNHEY and CDR2 SVGEGT. The CDR3 has 18 amino acids. V lost 6 bases, J lost 0 bases, and 12 bases stayed unmatched. In nucleotides, the CDR3 is TGTGCCAGCAGGCCTAGCGGGACGGGGGGTTTAGCCAAAAACATTCAGTACTTC. Protein: CASRPSGTGGLAKNIQYF.

The chain employs TRBV27 and TRBJ2-1; a possible D gene is TRBD1 (6 bases). Per germline, CDR1 MNHEY and CDR2 SMNVEV (reference sequence). This CDR3 is built from 16 residues. Trimming pared 4 bases from V and 0 bases from J, leaving 13 bases between. CDR3 protein: CASSYADSRSYNEQFF. CDR3 DNA: TGTGCCAGCAGTTACGCGGACAGTCGCTCCTACAATGAGCAGTTCTTC.

This clone was picked up one time. V and J are TRBV7-2 and TRBJ1-2; possibly TRBD1 for D (5 bases). With 1 base removed from V and 8 bases from J, the gap between germline ends came to 11 bases. CDR3 length: 13 residues. The germline V gene encodes CDR1 SGHTA and CDR2 FQGNSA. The chain's CDR3 is CASSLGGGEGYTF. The CDR3 DNA is TGTGCCAGCAGCTTAGGGGGAGGGGAGGGCTACACCTTC. The variable domain in full, completed from reference TRBV7-2 and TRBJ1-2, reads GAGVSQSPSNKVTEKGKDVELRCDPISGHTALYWYRQSLGQGLEFLIYFQGNSAPDKSGLPSDRFSAERTGGSVSTLTIQRTQQEDSAVYLCASSLGGGEGYTFGSGTRLTVV.

The chain has TRBV2 and TRBJ1-1; 7 bases are a match to TRBD1. CDR3 length: 14 amino acids. From germline, CDR1 is SNHLY and CDR2 FYNNEI. Trimming at V came to 1 base and at J to 6 bases, leaving 5 bases not matched to a gene. The CDR3 loop is CASSEDRGRSEAFF. The CDR3 DNA follows: TGTGCCAGCAGTGAAGACAGGGGACGCTCTGAAGCTTTCTTT.

The chain couples TRBV6-2 or TRBV6-3 to TRBJ2-3; 10 bases are shared with TRBD2. The CDR3 consists of 15 residues. V gave up 9 bases and J gave up 0 bases; unmatched junction bases: 6. Per germline, CDR1 MNHEY and CDR2 SVGEGT. CDR3 sequence reads: CASSGRQYSTDTQYF. In DNA form, the CDR3 reads TGTGCCAGTAGCGGGAGGCAGTATAGCACAGATACGCAGTATTTT.

The V and J genes are TRBV2 and TRBJ2-7; the match to TRBD1 covers 11 bases. Germline CDR1 reads SNHLY; CDR2 reads FYNNEI. The junction had 7 bases not matched to a gene; V was cut back by 4 bases and J by 5 bases. This CDR3 spans 15 amino acids. In DNA, the CDR3 is TGTGCCAGCAGTGCTTGGGACAGGGGGTCCAACGAGCAGTACTTC. Residues: CASSAWDRGSNEQYF.

This clone was observed a single time. The chain joins TRBV4-2 to TRBJ2-3; TRBD2 aligns across 13 bases. Trimming removed 8 bases from V and 2 bases from J; junction bases left unmatched: 13. The germline V gene has CDR1 LGHNA and CDR2 YNFKEQ. The CDR3 runs to 18 residues. DNA for the CDR3: TGTGCCAGCGGGCTGGGACTAGCGGGATGGTCCTCCACAGATACGCAGTATTTT. This gives the protein CASGLGLAGWSSTDTQYF.

V and J are TRBV27 and TRBJ1-1; perhaps TRBD1 as D (5 bases). V dropped 3 bases and J dropped 1 base, with 18 bases sitting between them. This CDR3 is built from 17 residues. The V gene's germline CDR1 is MNHEY and CDR2 SMNVEV (reference sequence). CDR3 nucleotide sequence: TGTGCCAGCAGTTTCAGGTCGCGGGGGGAATGGAACACTGAAGCTTTCTTT. This gives the protein CASSFRSRGEWNTEAFF.

The chain recombines TRBV20-1 with TRBJ1-4; no definite D call. This CDR3 spans 10 amino acids. The ends were cut back, 6 bases at V and 10 bases at J, with 9 bases in the middle. Germline CDR1 is DFQATT and CDR2 is SNEGSKA (reference sequence). CDR3 sequence: CSARDVKLFF. The CDR3 DNA follows: TGCAGTGCCCGGGATGTAAAACTGTTTTTT.

This sequence joins TRBV12-3 or TRBV12-4 and TRBJ1-1; D is unresolved. This CDR3 has 11 residues. Deletions cut 10 bases from V and 0 bases from J, with 6 bases between. CDR3 residues: CATHLNTEAFF. CDR3 coding DNA: TGTGCCACCCACTTGAACACTGAAGCTTTCTTT.

The chain couples TRBV29-1 to TRBJ2-1, with 11 bases lining up with TRBD2. The CDR3 spans 13 residues. Trimming at V came to 6 bases and at J to 7 bases, leaving 5 bases not matched to a gene. Germline values: CDR1 SQVTM, CDR2 ANQGSEA. CDR3 loop: CSVLAGGPNEQFF. The CDR3 DNA follows: TGCAGCGTGTTAGCGGGAGGGCCAAATGAGCAGTTCTTC.

The CDR3 coding sequence is TGTGCCAGCAGCGGCCGGACTAGCCGGGCCACAGATACGCAGTATTTT. It specifies CASSGRTSRATDTQYF. The chain couples TRBV5-4 to TRBJ2-3, with 8 bases matching TRBD2. Germline trimming cut 4 bases from V and 2 bases from J; bases unmatched to any gene: 9. The CDR3 consists of 16 residues. In germline, CDR1 is SGHNT, CDR2 YYREEE (reference sequence).

This rearrangement joins TRBV27 to TRBJ2-7; D not certain. CDR1 is MNHEY and CDR2 is SMNVEV in the germline V gene (reference sequence). Trimming left V 2 bases short and J 3 bases short, with 8 bases between. The CDR3 consists of 13 residues. CDR3: CASSLIASYEQYF. The CDR3, as DNA: TGTGCCAGCAGTTTAATAGCAAGCTACGAGCAGTACTTC.

J is TRBJ1-5 and V is TRBV6-5; maybe TRBD1 (5 bases). Germline V CDR1 and CDR2: MNHEY, SVGAGI. The V end lost 8 bases, the J end lost 0 bases, and 5 bases lay between the germline ends. There are 12 residues in the CDR3. For the CDR3, the DNA is TGTGCCAGCCAGGGTAGCAATCAGCCCCAGCATTTT. Protein sequence: CASQGSNQPQHF.

The V gene is TRBV19, the J gene TRBJ2-3, with D possibly matching TRBD1 (6 bases). Looked up from germline, CDR1 is LNHDA and CDR2 is SQIVND (reference sequence). V lost 4 bases, J lost 5 bases, and 13 bases lay in between. The CDR3 is 14 residues long. In nucleotides, the CDR3 is TGTGCCAGTAGTAGGTACAGGGCCGAAGATACGCAGTATTTT. This codes for CASSRYRAEDTQYF.